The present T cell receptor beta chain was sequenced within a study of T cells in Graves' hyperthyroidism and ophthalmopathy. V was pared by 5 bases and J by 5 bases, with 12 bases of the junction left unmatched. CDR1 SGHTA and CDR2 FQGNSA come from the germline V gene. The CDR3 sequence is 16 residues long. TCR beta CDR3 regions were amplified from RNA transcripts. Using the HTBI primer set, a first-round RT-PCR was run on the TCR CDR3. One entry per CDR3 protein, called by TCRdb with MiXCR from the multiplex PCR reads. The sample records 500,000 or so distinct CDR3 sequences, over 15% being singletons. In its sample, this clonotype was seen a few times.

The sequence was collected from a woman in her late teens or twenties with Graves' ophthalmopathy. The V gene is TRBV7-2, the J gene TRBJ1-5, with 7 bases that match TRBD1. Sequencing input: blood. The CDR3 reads CASSLPRQGLDQPQHF. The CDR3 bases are TGTGCCAGCAGCCTGCCGCGACAGGGTTTGGATCAGCCCCAGCATTTT.